The table lists the clone carrying this T cell receptor beta chain with many counts. Its target is not known. The data were taken from a study of T-cell reconstitution after alpha-beta-depleted transplantation in children. Study observations and caveats: Fresh T-cell production supplied most of the T-cell counts and diversity seen one year after transplant.

The CDR3 covers 16 residues. V lost 6 bases, J lost 2 bases, and 6 bases stayed unmatched. For TCRbeta, the library was prepared with unique molecular identifiers. TCRdb ran MiXCR on the PCR reads and lists one entry per CDR3 protein. The table lists 400,000 to 450,000 distinct CDR3 sequences, 43% of them singletons. V and J are TRBV12-3 or TRBV12-4 and TRBJ2-1; 11 positions agree with TRBD2. The material was PBMCs, obtained before TCRalphabeta/CD19-depleted stem cell transplant. The sequence came from a girl aged 2 to 10 with aplastic anemia, due to receive a stem cell transplant. DNA of the CDR3: TGTGCCAGCAGCCCACTAGCGGGAGTAACCTACAATGAGCAGTTCTTC. It specifies CASSPLAGVTYNEQFF.